This TCR beta chain was sequenced in a study of blood T cell repertoires in COVID-19 (dated by TCRdb to the early 2020s). Looking at the study overall: Collaborator samples came from the United States, Italy and Spain and covered acute and convalescent phases of COVID-19. The material from the prospective study consisted of cDNA or gDNA derived from T cells, B-cell-depleted T cells, or PBMCs. Subjects who had been exposed to COVID-19, were actively infected with it, or had recovered from it provided the deeply sampled blood TCRbeta repertoires that made up the dataset. The repertoires were released in a freely available public database meant as a resource for research on the immune response to SARS-CoV-2. Samples were obtained from the ongoing ImmuneRACE study (first 160 participants) and from some 1,200 subjects provided by 6 global collaborators. Sample metadata almost always included a de-identified subject ID, COVID-19 status, age in years and sex. Where HLA class I and class II types were available, the types were taken from metadata supplied by the sample provider, not from assay-based typing.

TCRbeta CDR3 regions were amplified from genomic DNA by means of the immunoSEQ Assay, a bias-controlled multiplex PCR. Under the source paper's analysis protocol: The number of nucleated cells in each sample was estimated from the amplification of reference gene primers within the assay. To quantify the absolute abundance of each unique TCRbeta CDR3 rearrangement, sequence reads were collapsed and filtered. For each sample, productive Simpson clonality was calculated as the square root of Simpson's diversity index over productive rearrangements. Imported from immuneACCESS, the table was reduced by TCRdb to in-frame sequences with V and J called. These copies leave out some clones; in studies compared against another copy, an unresolved V gene accounts for under half, and the cause of the remainder is not known. The V and J calls and clone size are taken from that table; D and trimming were inferred from the DNA. The sample profile shows about 140,000 clones; nearly 80% of them were found once. The top ten clones comprise 2.5% to 3% of the sample.

Broad study findings and their caveats: How much clinical and demographic metadata was included differed by source and by participant, and the metadata was provided uncurated.

Participants in the prospective study were enrolled through a virtual design, were aged about 18 to 90 years, and lived in roughly 24 United States geographic areas. Cohort assignment in the prospective study relied on participant-reported clinical history from a screening survey and a study questionnaire. Recovered participants in ImmuneRACE Cohort 3 were defined by two consecutive negative NP/OP PCR tests, clearance by a healthcare professional, or resolution of symptoms. In the prospective study, whole blood, serum and a nasopharyngeal or oropharyngeal swab were collected from each participant by mobile phlebotomists. Over a roughly two-month period, participants in the prospective study had the option of providing additional blood draws and questionnaires. Prospective study blood samples were shipped either frozen or at room temperature before DNA extraction. Reading the germline V gene gives CDR1 SGHVS and CDR2 FQNEAQ. Trimming accounts for 6 bases at V and 0 bases at J, while the number of junction bases matched to no gene is 5. The CDR3 runs 14 residues from the cysteine to the phenylalanine. CDR3 DNA is the only sequence kept; it has 42 bases, read in frame from the first base.

A word on this clone: What antigen it recognizes has not been identified. Base qualities are not at hand, and no much larger clone is one base apart.

Sequenced: PBMCs or T cells enriched from blood (not recorded which). The receptor comes from a woman aged 45-65 years who had recovered from COVID-19. Recombination joined TRBV7-8 with TRBJ2-7; TRBD2 agrees with 7 junctional bases. The CDR3 is CASSFRTSSYEQYF. DNA sequence: TGTGCCAGCAGTTTCAGGACTAGCTCCTACGAGCAGTACTTC.